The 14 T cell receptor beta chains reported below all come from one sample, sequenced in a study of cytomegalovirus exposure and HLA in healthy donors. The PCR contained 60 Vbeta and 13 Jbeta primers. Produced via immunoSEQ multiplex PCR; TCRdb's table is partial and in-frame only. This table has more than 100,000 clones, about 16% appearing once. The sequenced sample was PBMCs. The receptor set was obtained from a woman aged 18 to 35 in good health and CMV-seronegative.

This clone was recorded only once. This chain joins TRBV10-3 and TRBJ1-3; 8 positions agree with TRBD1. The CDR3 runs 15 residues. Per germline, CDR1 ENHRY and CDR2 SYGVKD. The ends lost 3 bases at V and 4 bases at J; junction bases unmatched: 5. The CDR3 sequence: CAISDQGALGNTIYF. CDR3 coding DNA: TGTGCCATCAGTGATCAGGGGGCGCTAGGAAACACCATATATTTT.

The CDR3 bases are TGTGCCAGCAGCTTAGGTGAAGGTCTAGCGTACACCTACGAGCAGTACTTC. As protein: CASSLGEGLAYTYEQYF. The rearrangement joins TRBV7-6 to TRBJ2-7; possible D gene TRBD2, 6 bases. The CDR3 consists of 17 residues. V lost 1 base and J lost 2, with 18 bases in between. Germline lookup yields CDR1 SGHVS and CDR2 FNYEAQ.

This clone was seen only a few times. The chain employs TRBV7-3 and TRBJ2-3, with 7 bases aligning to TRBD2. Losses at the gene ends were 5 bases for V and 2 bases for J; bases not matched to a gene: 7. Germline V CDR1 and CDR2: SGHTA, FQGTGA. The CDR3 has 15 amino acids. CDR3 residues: CASSPTGTITDTQYF. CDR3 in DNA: TGTGCCAGCAGCCCGACCGGGACTATCACAGATACGCAGTATTTT.

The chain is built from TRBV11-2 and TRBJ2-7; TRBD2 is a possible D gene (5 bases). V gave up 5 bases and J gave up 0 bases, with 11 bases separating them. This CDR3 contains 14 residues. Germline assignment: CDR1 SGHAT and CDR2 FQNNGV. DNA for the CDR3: TGTGCCAGCAGCCCTAGCTATCCCTCCTACGAGCAGTACTTC. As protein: CASSPSYPSYEQYF.

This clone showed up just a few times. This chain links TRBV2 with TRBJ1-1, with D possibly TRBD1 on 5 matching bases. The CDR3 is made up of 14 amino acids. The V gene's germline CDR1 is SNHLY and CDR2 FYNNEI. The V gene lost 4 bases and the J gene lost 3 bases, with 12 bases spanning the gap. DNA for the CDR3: TGTGCCAGCAGTGTCGGGGGTCTGGACACTGAAGCTTTCTTT. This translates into CASSVGGLDTEAFF.

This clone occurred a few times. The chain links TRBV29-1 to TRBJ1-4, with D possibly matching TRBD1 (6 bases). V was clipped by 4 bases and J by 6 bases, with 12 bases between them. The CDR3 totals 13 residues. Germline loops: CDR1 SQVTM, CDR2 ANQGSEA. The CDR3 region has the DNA TGCAGCGTTGGAGACAGGCGGGATGAAAAACTGTTTTTT. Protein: CSVGDRRDEKLFF.

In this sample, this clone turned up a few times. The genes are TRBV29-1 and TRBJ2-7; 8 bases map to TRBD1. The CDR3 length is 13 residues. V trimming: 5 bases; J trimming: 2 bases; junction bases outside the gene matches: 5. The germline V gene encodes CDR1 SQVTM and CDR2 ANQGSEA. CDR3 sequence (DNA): TGCAGCGTTAGAGAGACAGGGGCCTACGAGCAGTACTTC. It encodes CSVRETGAYEQYF.

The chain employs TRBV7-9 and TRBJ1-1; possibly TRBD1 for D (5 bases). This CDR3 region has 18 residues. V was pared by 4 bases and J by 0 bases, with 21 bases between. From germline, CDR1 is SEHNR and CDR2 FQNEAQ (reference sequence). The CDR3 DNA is TGTGCCAGCAGCTATGGGCCTAAGACAGACTTCATGAACACTGAAGCTTTCTTT. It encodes CASSYGPKTDFMNTEAFF.

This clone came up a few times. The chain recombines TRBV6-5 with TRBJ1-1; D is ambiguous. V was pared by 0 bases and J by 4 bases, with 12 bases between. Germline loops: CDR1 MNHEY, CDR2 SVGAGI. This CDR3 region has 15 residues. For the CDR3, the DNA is TGTGCCAGCAGTTACTCGGAAGTTGGAGGCACTGAAGCTTTCTTT. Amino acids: CASSYSEVGGTEAFF.

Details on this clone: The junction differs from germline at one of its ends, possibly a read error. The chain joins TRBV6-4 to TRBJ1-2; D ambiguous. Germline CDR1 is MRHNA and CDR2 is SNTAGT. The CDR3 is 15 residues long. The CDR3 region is CASSDTGQRNYGSTF. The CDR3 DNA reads TGTGCCAGCAGTGACACTGGTCAGCGGAACTATGGCTCCACCTTC.

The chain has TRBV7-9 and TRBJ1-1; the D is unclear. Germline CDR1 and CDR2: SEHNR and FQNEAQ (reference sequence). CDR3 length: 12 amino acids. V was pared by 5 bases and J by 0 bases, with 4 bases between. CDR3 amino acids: CASSQMNTEAFF. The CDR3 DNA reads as TGTGCCAGCAGCCAAATGAACACTGAAGCTTTCTTT.

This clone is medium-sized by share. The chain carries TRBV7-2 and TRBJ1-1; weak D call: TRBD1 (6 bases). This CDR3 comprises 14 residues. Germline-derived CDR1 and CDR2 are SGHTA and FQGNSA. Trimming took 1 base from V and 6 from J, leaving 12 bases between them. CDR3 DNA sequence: TGTGCCAGCAGCTTAGGAGGACAGTCGTCTGAAGCTTTCTTT. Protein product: CASSLGGQSSEAFF.

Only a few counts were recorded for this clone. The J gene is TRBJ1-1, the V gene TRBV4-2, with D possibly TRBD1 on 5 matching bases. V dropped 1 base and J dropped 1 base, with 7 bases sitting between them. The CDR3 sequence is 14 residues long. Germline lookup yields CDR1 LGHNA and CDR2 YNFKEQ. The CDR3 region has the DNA TGTGCCAGCAGCCAAGTCGACAGGAACACTGAAGCTTTCTTT. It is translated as CASSQVDRNTEAFF.

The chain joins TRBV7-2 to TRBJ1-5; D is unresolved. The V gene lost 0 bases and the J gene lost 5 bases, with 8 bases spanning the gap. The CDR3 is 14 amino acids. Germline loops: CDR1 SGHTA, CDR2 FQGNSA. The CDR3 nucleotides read TGTGCCAGCAGCTTAGCTGGCGGATATCAGCCCCAGCATTTT. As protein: CASSLAGGYQPQHF.